The 11 T cell receptor beta chains given below trace back to one sample, sequenced in a study of T cells expressing NK-cell markers. Reprocessing the 5' RACE reads, TCRdb reports a single entry for every CDR3 protein and omits DNA. This repertoire comprises 20,000 to 25,000 distinct CDR3 sequences; its ten largest clones make up over 50%. Source material: blood T cells: a sorted CD56 or NKG2C T cell subset, CD4+ or CD8+ T cells, or bulk PBMC T cells (not recorded which). Receptor source: a man aged 18 to 69 in good health.

This sequence joins TRBV12-3 or TRBV12-4 and TRBJ1-6. The CDR3 is made up of 13 amino acids. The CDR3 sequence: CASSLGRNSPLHF.

This chain uses TRBV15 with TRBJ2-7; the TCRdb D gene call, TRBD1, has no DNA to confirm it. CDR1 and CDR2 (germline): LNHNV, YYDKDF (reference sequence). The CDR3 runs 16 residues. The CDR3 here is CATSRDHGQGGYEQYF.

The chain uses TRBV20-1 and TRBJ2-3. CDR1 is DFQATT, CDR2 SNEGSKA, per germline (reference sequence). CDR3 length equals 16 residues. The CDR3 loop is CSARSLSSETPDTQYF.

This chain uses TRBV5-1 with TRBJ2-7; the D call of TRBD1 rests on TCRdb alone, since no DNA is present to check it. There are 15 residues in the CDR3. Per the germline V gene, CDR1 is SGHRS and CDR2 is YFSETQ. The CDR3 reads CASSLWQGGPYEQYF.

V and J are TRBV6-2 or TRBV6-3 and TRBJ1-5; TCRdb indicates TRBD1, and absent DNA this call remains unverified. CDR1 and CDR2 from the germline V gene are MNHEY and SVGEGT. CDR3 length: 14 residues. CDR3 in amino acids: CASSRTGSNQPQHF.

The chain has TRBV11-2 and TRBJ2-1; the D call of TRBD2 rests on TCRdb alone, since no DNA is present to check it. Germline CDR1 SGHAT, CDR2 FQNNGV. The CDR3 covers 16 residues. The CDR3: CASSLGSGRGRNEQFF.

The chain joins TRBV20-1 to TRBJ2-3; there is no DNA to check the TCRdb D call of TRBD1. Germline V gene sequence: CDR1 DFQATT, CDR2 SNEGSKA (reference sequence). The CDR3 runs 14 residues. This CDR3 is CSATFGTRTDTQYF.

V is TRBV18 and J is TRBJ1-2; absent DNA, TCRdb's TRBD1 call cannot be checked. The CDR3 runs to 15 residues. The germline V gene encodes CDR1 KGHSH and CDR2 LQKENI. The CDR3 here is CASSPGTGDLYGYTF.

This rearrangement joins TRBV4-1 to TRBJ2-1; TCRdb's assignment of TRBD1 cannot be checked, as there is no DNA. Germline V CDR1 and CDR2: MGHRA, YSYEKL. The CDR3 has 14 amino acids. The CDR3 protein is CASSLPGGENEQFF.

The chain joins TRBV10-3 to TRBJ2-2; TCRdb's D gene call, TRBD2, goes unchecked for lack of DNA. Germline V gene sequence: CDR1 ENHRY, CDR2 SYGVKD. The CDR3 loop spans 15 amino acids. The CDR3 region is CAIGTSGASTGELFF.

V usage is TRBV13 and J usage is TRBJ2-4; TCRdb names TRBD1, which stays unverified in the absence of DNA. The germline V gene encodes CDR1 PRHDT and CDR2 FYEKMQ (reference sequence). The CDR3 has 12 residues. CDR3 in amino acids: CASSEMGQSQYF.